This T cell receptor (beta chain) was found in a study of CD8 T cells in ankylosing spondylitis (dated by TCRdb to 2017 to 2019). With respect to the entire study: The study set out to find disease-linked TCR variants by profiling T cell receptor beta repertoires in ankylosing spondylitis patients and healthy donors. Peripheral blood samples were taken, and synovial fluid was additionally collected from ankylosing spondylitis patients. The full study cohort comprised around 23 ankylosing spondylitis patients and 85 to 120 healthy donors. Beyond this particular receptor, the publication reports: Some TCR beta motif variants had previously been reported in synovial fluid and blood of reactive arthritis patients, which suggested common disease-initiation mechanisms. The disease-linked clones had a CD8+ phenotype and were found at relatively low frequencies in peripheral blood. Blood from ankylosing spondylitis patients appeared to be characterized by a TCR beta motif composed of under 10 highly homologous amino acid variants. The disease-linked clones were reported to be significantly enriched in matched synovial fluid samples from ankylosing spondylitis patients.

Based on the germline V gene (reference sequence), the CDR1 and CDR2 sequences are SEHNR and FQNEAQ. From its cysteine to its phenylalanine, the CDR3 spans 16 amino acids. The CDR3 DNA has 48 bases and is translated from base 1. This clonotype was counted only a few times. Which antigen it targets is not known. One end of the junction fails to match germline, which may point to a read error. The listed sequencing device is Illumina HiSeq 2500. Quantitative 5'-RACE with molecular barcodes was used to prepare TCR beta libraries. Regarding the original processing steps: A new computational method based on a probabilistic model of VDJ rearrangement was used to identify disease-linked TCR variants. In-frame beta chains were kept once TCRdb had trimmed the public reads at Q25 with fastp and called clones with MiXCR. Each CDR3 protein appears once, grouped with its most common genes and DNA. Clone size and V and J calls follow TCRdb, not the original study. The sample records a few hundred thousand distinct CDR3 sequences, about 6.7% of which are singletons. Of the sample, approximately 14% falls within the top ten clones.

The TCR comes from a male donor with ankylosing spondylitis. The sequence links TRBV7-9 to TRBJ1-4, with 7 bases in between that match TRBD1. Sequenced sample: blood, either unsorted or a sorted T cell fraction (not recorded which). The DNA sequence is given as TGTGCCAGCAGCCTAGCATACAGGGGAACTAATGAAAAACTGTTTTTT. It translates to CASSLAYRGTNEKLFF.